Listed below are T cell receptor beta chains from one sample, sequenced in a study of Graves' ophthalmopathy and Graves' hyperthyroidism. TCRdb reprocessed the multiplex PCR reads with MiXCR, giving one entry per CDR3 protein. This table holds 650,000 to 900,000 distinct CDR3 sequences, roughly 41% found once. The specimen sequenced was peripheral blood. The receptors shown here come from an adult man with Graves' ophthalmopathy. Each CDR3 is given with its conserved first and last residue. D genes are given only for firm matches. The listing skips clone size in some rows; elsewhere it reads once, few, many or a size class.

len	abundance	j_gene	v_gene	d_gene	CDR3aa	CDR3nt
15	NA	TRBJ1-5	TRBV24-1	TRBD1	CATSDYQTGDQPQHF	TGTGCCACCAGTGACTACCAGACAGGGGATCAGCCCCAGCATTTT
14	once	TRBJ2-5	TRBV19	TRBD1	CASSVRQGKRTQYF	TGTGCCAGTAGTGTCCGACAGGGGAAGAGAACCCAGTACTTC
15	NA	TRBJ1-1	TRBV5-5	TRBD1	CASSFPGGVGTEAFF	TGTGCCAGCAGCTTTCCAGGGGGCGTGGGCACTGAAGCTTTCTTT
13	many	TRBJ1-1	TRBV24-1	NA	CATGGRRDTEAFF	TGTGCCACCGGGGGACGGAGAGACACTGAAGCTTTCTTT
17	NA	TRBJ2-2	TRBV25-1	NA	CASSVELAVANTGELFF	TGTGCCAGCAGCGTAGAACTAGCAGTCGCGAACACCGGGGAGCTGTTTTTT
17	NA	TRBJ2-7	TRBV11-2	TRBD1	CASSSREGGTGNYEQYF	TGTGCCAGCAGCTCACGTGAGGGGGGGACAGGGAACTACGAGCAGTACTTC
13	NA	TRBJ2-7	TRBV10-3	NA	CASSYGSHYEQYF	TGTGCCAGCAGTTACGGTTCCCACTACGAGCAGTACTTC
14	NA	TRBJ2-2	TRBV25-1	NA	CASSQDLGDGELFF	TGTGCCAGCAGCCAAGATCTGGGGGATGGGGAGCTGTTTTTT
16	few	TRBJ2-5	TRBV7-2	TRBD2	CASSQDWEGGEETQYF	TGTGCCAGCAGCCAAGATTGGGAGGGCGGCGAAGAGACCCAGTACTTC
15	few	TRBJ2-5	TRBV5-5	NA	CASSAGPTLQETQYF	TGTGCCAGCAGCGCGGGACCGACACTCCAAGAGACCCAGTACTTC
18	NA	TRBJ1-4	TRBV2	TRBD1	CASSRPGGAVTTNEKLFF	TGTGCCAGCAGCCGACCAGGGGGCGCGGTGACTACTAATGAAAAACTGTTTTTT
18	NA	TRBJ1-2	TRBV7-9	NA	CASSLVGGVGAVDYGYTF	TGTGCCAGCAGCTTAGTAGGTGGAGTAGGGGCGGTGGACTATGGCTACACCTTC
15	NA	TRBJ2-7	TRBV20-1	TRBD2	CSATPGLDPSYEQYF	TGCAGTGCTACCCCGGGACTAGATCCCTCCTACGAGCAGTACTTC
14	few	TRBJ1-2	TRBV20-1	TRBD1	CSASGQGQGHGYTF	TGCAGTGCCTCCGGGCAGGGACAGGGACACGGCTACACCTTC
15	many	TRBJ2-5	TRBV29-1	TRBD2	CSVEAAGLALETQYF	TGCAGCGTTGAAGCTGCAGGACTAGCGCTTGAGACCCAGTACTTC
13	many	TRBJ2-7	TRBV2	TRBD2	CASSKGLAREQYF	TGTGCCAGCAGCAAGGGACTAGCGAGGGAGCAGTACTTC
20	NA	TRBJ1-5	TRBV19	TRBD1	CASSIVAVGRGGILGQPQHF	TGTGCCAGTAGTATAGTAGCGGTAGGCAGGGGGGGAATACTCGGTCAGCCCCAGCATTTT
13	few	TRBJ1-2	TRBV27	NA	CASSSSGWAGYTF	TGTGCCAGCAGTTCTAGTGGGTGGGCTGGCTACACCTTC
13	few	TRBJ1-1	TRBV4-1	NA	CASSPERNTEAFF	TGCGCCAGCAGCCCCGAGCGGAACACTGAAGCTTTCTTT
16	once	TRBJ2-3	TRBV20-1	TRBD1	CSARGQGAPSTDTQYF	TGCAGTGCTAGAGGACAGGGGGCTCCTAGCACAGATACGCAGTATTTT
11	many	TRBJ1-3	TRBV29-1	NA	CSVDTGNTIYF	TGCAGCGTTGATACTGGAAACACCATATATTTT
16	NA	TRBJ2-7	TRBV19	NA	CASSIGKTGTSYEQYF	TGTGCCAGTAGTATAGGGAAGACGGGAACCTCCTACGAGCAGTACTTC
14	NA	TRBJ2-7	TRBV10-3	TRBD2	CAISDGREAYEQYF	TGTGCCATCAGTGATGGGCGGGAGGCCTACGAGCAGTACTTC
13	many	TRBJ1-5	TRBV24-1	NA	CATSVTGNQPQHF	TGTGCCACCAGTGTTACGGGCAATCAGCCCCAGCATTTT
16	NA	TRBJ2-2	TRBV20-1	NA	CSARPWTETDTGELFF	TGCAGTGCCCGACCCTGGACAGAAACGGACACCGGGGAGCTGTTTTTT
14	many	TRBJ1-1	TRBV5-1	NA	CASSLGIVEALAFF	TGCGCCAGCAGCTTGGGGATCGTGGAGGCCCTGGCTTTCTTT
13	few	TRBJ2-7	TRBV13	NA	CASSSSLYYEQYF	TGTGCCAGCAGCTCTTCCCTTTACTACGAGCAGTACTTC
13	many	TRBJ1-1	TRBV7-2	NA	CASQPGRTSEAFF	TGTGCCAGCCAGCCAGGGCGGACGAGTGAAGCTTTCTTT
15	few	TRBJ1-1	TRBV10-3	NA	CASNPWGVGDTEAFF	TGTGCCAGCAATCCCTGGGGCGTGGGTGACACTGAAGCTTTCTTT
14	NA	TRBJ2-5	TRBV7-9	TRBD2	CASSLPGTIETQYF	TGTGCCAGCAGCTTACCCGGGACTATAGAGACCCAGTACTTC
15	few	TRBJ1-2	TRBV20-1	NA	CSASLGTIANYGYTF	TGCAGTGCTAGTCTCGGGACGATAGCTAACTATGGCTACACCTTC
16	NA	TRBJ1-1	TRBV7-9	NA	CASRRSKGHGAEEAFF	TGTGCCAGCAGGAGATCAAAGGGTCATGGGGCTGAGGAAGCTTTCTTT
15	many	TRBJ1-6	TRBV2	NA	CASSEEQDGNSPLHF	TGTGCCAGCAGTGAAGAACAGGACGGGAATTCACCCCTCCACTTT
14	NA	TRBJ1-2	TRBV10-3	NA	CAISEGAGGYGYTF	TGTGCCATCAGTGAGGGAGCGGGCGGCTATGGCTACACCTTC
13	NA	TRBJ2-7	TRBV10-2	TRBD1	CASPDRGIYEQYF	TGCGCCAGCCCGGACAGGGGGATTTACGAGCAGTACTTC
14	many	TRBJ2-7	TRBV29-1	NA	CSVTDDSYAYEQYF	TGCAGCGTGACAGACGACAGTTACGCCTACGAGCAGTACTTC
12	few	TRBJ2-5	TRBV7-6	NA	CASSGPGETQYF	TGTGCCAGCAGTGGTCCGGGAGAGACCCAGTACTTC
13	few	TRBJ2-3	TRBV29-1	TRBD1	CSVKTGMTDTQYF	TGCAGCGTGAAGACAGGGATGACAGATACGCAGTATTTT
16	NA	TRBJ1-1	TRBV5-1	TRBD1	CASRSRTGSTNTEAFF	TGCGCCAGCAGATCCCGGACAGGAAGCACGAACACTGAAGCTTTCTTT
16	few	TRBJ2-7	TRBV7-9	TRBD1	CASSSSPGQGLYEQYF	TGTGCCAGCAGCTCAAGCCCGGGACAGGGCTTATACGAGCAGTACTTC
11	many	TRBJ1-1	TRBV29-1	NA	CSGYKNTEAFF	TGCAGCGGTTATAAGAACACTGAAGCTTTCTTT